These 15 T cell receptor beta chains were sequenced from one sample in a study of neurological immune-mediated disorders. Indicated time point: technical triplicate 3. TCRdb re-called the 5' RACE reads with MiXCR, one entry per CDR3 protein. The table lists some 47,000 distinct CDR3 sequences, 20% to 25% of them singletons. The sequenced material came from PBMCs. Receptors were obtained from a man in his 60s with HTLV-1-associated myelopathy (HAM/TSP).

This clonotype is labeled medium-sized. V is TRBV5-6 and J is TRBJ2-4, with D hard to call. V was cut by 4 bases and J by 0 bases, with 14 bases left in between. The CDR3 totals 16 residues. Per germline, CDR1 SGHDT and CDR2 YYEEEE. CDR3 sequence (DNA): TGTGCCAGCAGCCTGCGTACGGGTTTAGCCAAAAACATTCAGTACTTC. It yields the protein CASSLRTGLAKNIQYF.

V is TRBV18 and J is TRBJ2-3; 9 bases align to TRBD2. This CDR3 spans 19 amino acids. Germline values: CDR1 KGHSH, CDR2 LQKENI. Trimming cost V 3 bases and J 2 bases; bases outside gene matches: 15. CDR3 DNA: TGTGCCAGCTCACCTTACGGGCTAGCGGGGAACCAGATCACAGATACGCAGTATTTT. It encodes CASSPYGLAGNQITDTQYF. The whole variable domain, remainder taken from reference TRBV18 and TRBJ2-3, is NAGVMQNPRHLVRRRGQEARLRCSPMKGHSHVYWYRQLPEEGLKFMVYLQKENIIDESGMPKERFSAEFPKEGPSILRIQQVVRGDSAAYFCASSPYGLAGNQITDTQYFGPGTRLTVL.

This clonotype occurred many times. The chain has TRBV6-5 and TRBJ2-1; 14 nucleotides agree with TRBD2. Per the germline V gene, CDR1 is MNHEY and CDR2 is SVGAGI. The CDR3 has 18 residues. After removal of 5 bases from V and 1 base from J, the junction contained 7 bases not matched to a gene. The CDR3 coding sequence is TGTGCCAGCAGTGGGACTAGCGGGAGCTGGCGATCCTACAATGAGCAGTTCTTC. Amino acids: CASSGTSGSWRSYNEQFF.

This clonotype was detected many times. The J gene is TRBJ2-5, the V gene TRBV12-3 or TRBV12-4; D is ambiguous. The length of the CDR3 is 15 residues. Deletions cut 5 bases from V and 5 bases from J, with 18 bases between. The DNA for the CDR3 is TGTGCCAGCAGTGGGTACTCTACGAGAAGTGAGACCCAGTACTTC. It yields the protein CASSGYSTRSETQYF.

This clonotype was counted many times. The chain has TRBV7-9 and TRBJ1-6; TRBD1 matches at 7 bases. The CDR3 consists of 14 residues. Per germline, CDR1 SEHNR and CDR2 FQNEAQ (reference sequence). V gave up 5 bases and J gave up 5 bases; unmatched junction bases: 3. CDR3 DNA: TGTGCCAGCAGCGTAGGACAGGATAATTCACCCCTCCACTTT. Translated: CASSVGQDNSPLHF.

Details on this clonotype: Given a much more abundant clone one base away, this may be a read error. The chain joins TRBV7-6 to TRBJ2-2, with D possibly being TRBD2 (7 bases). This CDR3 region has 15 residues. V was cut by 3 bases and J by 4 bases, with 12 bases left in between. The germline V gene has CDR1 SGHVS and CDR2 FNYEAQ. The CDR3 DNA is TGTGCCAGCAGCTTCTGGCGGGGGCCCACCGGGGAGCTGTTTTTT. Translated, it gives CASSFWRGPTGELFF. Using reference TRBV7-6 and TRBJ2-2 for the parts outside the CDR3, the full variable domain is GAGVSQSPRYKVTKRGQDVALRCDPISGHVSLYWYRQALGQGPEFLTYFNYEAQQDKSGLPNDRFSAERPEGSISTLTIQRTEQRDSAMYRCASSFWRGPTGELFFGEGSRLTVL.

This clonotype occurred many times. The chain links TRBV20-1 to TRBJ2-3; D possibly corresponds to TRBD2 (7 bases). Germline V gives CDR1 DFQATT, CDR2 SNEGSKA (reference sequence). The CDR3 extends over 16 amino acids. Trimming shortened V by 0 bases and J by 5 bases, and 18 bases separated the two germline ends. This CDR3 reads CSARDVYGGAGDTQYF. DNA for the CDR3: TGCAGTGCTAGAGATGTATATGGGGGGGCCGGAGATACGCAGTATTTT.

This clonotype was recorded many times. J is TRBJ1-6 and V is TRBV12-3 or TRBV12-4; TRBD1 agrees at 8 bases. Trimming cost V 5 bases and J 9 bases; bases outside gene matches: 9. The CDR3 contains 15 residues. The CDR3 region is CASSPGGAIPSPLHF. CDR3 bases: TGTGCCAGCAGTCCAGGGGGCGCGATTCCTTCACCCCTCCACTTT.

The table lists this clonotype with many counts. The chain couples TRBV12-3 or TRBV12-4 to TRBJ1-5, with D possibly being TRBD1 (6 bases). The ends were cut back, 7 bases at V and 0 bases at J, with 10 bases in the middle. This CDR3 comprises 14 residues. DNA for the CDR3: TGTGCCAGCACCTCAGGGGATAGCAATCAGCCCCAGCATTTT. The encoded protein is CASTSGDSNQPQHF.

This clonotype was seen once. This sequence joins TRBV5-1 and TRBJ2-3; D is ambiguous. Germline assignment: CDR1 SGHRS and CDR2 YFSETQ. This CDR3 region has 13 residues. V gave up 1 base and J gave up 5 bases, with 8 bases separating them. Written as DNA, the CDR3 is TGCGCCAGCAGCTTGAAGCCGATAGATACGCAGTATTTT. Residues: CASSLKPIDTQYF.

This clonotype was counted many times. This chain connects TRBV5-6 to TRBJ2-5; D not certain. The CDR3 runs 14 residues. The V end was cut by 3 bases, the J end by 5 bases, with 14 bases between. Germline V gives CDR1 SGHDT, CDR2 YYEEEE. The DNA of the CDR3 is TGTGCCAGCAGCTCGGCCCGAGCCGGGGAGACCCAGTACTTC. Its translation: CASSSARAGETQYF.

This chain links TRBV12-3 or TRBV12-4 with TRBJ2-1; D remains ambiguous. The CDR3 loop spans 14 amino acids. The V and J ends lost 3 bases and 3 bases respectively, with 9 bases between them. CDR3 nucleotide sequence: TGTGCCAGCAGTTTTTTTGCGGTCTACAATGAGCAGTTCTTC. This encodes CASSFFAVYNEQFF.

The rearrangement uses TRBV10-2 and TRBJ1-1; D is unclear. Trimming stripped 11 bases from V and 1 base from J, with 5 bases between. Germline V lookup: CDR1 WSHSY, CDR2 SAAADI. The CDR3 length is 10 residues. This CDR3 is CAYRNTEAFF. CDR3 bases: TGCGCCTACAGGAACACTGAAGCTTTCTTT.

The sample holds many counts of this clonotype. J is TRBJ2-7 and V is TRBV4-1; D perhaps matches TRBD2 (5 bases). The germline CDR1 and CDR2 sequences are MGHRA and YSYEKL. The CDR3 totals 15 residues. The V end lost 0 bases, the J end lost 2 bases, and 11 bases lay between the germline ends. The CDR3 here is CASSQDPAVAYEQYF. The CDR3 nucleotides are TGCGCCAGCAGCCAAGATCCAGCGGTCGCCTACGAGCAGTACTTC.

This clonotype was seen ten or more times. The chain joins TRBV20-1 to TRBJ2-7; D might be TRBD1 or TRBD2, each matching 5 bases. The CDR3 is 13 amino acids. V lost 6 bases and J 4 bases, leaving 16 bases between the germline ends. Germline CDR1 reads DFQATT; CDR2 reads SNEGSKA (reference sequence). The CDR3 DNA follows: TGCAGTGCCGGGGCCAGGACGTCTTACGAGCAGTACTTC. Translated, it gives CSAGARTSYEQYF.